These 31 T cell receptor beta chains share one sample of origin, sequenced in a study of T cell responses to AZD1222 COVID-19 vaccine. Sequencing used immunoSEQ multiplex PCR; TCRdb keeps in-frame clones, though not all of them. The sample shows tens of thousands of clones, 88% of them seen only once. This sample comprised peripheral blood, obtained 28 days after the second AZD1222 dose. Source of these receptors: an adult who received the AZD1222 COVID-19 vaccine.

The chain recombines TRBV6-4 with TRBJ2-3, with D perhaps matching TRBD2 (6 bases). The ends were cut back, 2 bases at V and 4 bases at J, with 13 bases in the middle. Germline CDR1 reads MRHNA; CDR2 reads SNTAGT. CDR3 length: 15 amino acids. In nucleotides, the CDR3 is TGTGCCAGCAGTGACGGGACTTCCGAGGCAGATACGCAGTATTTT. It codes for CASSDGTSEADTQYF.

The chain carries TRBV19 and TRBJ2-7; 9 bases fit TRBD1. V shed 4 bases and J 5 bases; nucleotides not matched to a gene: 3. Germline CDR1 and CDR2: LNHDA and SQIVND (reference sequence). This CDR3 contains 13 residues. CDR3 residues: CASSRGTGNEQYF. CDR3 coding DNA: TGTGCCAGTAGTAGAGGGACAGGGAACGAGCAGTACTTC.

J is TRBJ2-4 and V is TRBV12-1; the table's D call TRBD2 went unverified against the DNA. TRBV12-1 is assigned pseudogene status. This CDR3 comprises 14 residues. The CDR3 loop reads CASSPPRTKNIQYF. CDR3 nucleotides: TGTGCCAGCAGCCCCCCCCGGACTAAAAACATTCAGTACTTC.

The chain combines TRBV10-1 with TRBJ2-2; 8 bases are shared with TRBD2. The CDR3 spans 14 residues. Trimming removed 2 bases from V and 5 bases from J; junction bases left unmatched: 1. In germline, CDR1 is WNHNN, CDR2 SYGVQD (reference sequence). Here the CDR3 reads CASSEAGGTGELFF. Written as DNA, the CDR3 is TGCGCCAGCAGTGAGGCGGGGGGAACCGGGGAGCTGTTTTTT.

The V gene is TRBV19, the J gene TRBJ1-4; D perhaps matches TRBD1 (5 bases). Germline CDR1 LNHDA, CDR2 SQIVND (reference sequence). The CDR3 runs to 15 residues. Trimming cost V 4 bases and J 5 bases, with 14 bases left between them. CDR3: CASSRRDRRNEKLFF. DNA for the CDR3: TGTGCCAGTAGTAGGAGGGACCGAAGGAATGAAAAACTGTTTTTT. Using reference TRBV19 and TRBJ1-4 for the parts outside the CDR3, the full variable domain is DGGITQSPKYLFRKEGQNVTLSCEQNLNHDAMYWYRQDPGQGLRLIYYSQIVNDFQKGDIAEGYSVSREKKESFPLTVTSAQKNPTAFYLCASSRRDRRNEKLFFGSGTQLSVL.

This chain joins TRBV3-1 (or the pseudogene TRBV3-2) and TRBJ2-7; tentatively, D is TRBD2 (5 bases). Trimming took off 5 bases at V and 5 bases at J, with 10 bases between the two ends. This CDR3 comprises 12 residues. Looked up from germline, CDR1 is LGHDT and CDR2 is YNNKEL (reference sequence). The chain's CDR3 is CASSLDFHEQYF. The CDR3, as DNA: TGTGCCAGCAGCTTGGACTTTCACGAGCAGTACTTC.

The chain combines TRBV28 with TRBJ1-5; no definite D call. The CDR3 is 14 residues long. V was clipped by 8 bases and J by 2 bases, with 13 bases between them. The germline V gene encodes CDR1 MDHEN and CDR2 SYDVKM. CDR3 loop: CASLRRGGNQPQHF. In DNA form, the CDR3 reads TGTGCCAGCCTCCGTCGCGGGGGCAATCAGCCCCAGCATTTT.

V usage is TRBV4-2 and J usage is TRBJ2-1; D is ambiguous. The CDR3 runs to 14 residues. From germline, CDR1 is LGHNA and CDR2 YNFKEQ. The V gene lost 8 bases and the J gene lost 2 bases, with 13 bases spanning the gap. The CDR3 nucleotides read TGTGCCAGCTCTGGGGAACTGACCTACAATGAGCAGTTCTTC. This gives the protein CASSGELTYNEQFF.

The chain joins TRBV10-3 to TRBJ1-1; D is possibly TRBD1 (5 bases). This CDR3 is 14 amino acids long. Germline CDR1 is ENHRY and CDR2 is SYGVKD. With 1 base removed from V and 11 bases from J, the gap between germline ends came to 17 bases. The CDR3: CAISEWEDNLGAFF. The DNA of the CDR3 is TGTGCCATCAGTGAGTGGGAGGACAATCTAGGGGCTTTCTTT.

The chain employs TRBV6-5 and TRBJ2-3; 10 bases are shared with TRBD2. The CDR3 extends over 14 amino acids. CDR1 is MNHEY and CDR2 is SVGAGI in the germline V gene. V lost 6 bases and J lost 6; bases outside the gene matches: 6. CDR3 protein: CASRPSGRRDTQYF. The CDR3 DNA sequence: TGTGCCAGCAGGCCTAGCGGGAGACGCGATACGCAGTATTTT.

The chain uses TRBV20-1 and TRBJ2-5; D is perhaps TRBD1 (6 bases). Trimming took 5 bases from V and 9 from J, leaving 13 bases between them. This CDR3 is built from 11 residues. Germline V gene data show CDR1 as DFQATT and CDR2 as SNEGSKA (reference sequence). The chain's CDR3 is CSAAGTNAQYF. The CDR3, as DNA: TGCAGTGCTGCCGGGACAAATGCCCAGTACTTC.

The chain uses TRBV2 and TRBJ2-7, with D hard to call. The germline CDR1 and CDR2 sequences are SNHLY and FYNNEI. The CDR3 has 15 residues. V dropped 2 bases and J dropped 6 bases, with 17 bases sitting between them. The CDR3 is CASSELLDWVREQYF. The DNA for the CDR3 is TGTGCCAGCAGTGAACTCTTAGACTGGGTCCGCGAGCAGTACTTC. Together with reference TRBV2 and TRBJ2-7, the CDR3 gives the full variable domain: EPEVTQTPSHQVTQMGQEVILRCVPISNHLYFYWYRQILGQKVEFLVSFYNNEISEKSEIFDDQFSVERPDGSNFTLKIRSTKLEDSAMYFCASSELLDWVREQYFGPGTRLTVT.

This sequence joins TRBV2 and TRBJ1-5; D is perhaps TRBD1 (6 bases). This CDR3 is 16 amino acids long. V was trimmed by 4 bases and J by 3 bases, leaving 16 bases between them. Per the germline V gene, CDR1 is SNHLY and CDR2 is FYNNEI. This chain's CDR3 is CASSGNQGNANQPQHF. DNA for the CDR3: TGTGCCAGCAGTGGGAACCAGGGGAATGCCAATCAGCCCCAGCATTTT.

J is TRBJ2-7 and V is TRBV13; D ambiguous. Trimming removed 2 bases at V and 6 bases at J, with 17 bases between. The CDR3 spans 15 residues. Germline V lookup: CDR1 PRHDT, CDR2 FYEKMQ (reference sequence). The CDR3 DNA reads TGTGCCAGCAGCTTACTTCGGCAGCCCTCGGGCGAGCAGTACTTC. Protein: CASSLLRQPSGEQYF. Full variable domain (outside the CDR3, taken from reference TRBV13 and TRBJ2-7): AAGVIQSPRHLIKEKRETATLKCYPIPRHDTVYWYQQGPGQDPQFLISFYEKMQSDKGSIPDRFSAQQFSDYHSELNMSSLELGDSALYFCASSLLRQPSGEQYFGPGTRLTVT.

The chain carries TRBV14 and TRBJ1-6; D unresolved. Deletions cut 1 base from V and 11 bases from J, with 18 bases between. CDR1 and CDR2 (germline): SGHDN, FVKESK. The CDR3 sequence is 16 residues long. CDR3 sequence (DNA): TGTGCCAGCAGCCAAGGGGTTCGGCGACCGCTGGCACCCCTCCACTTT. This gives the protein CASSQGVRRPLAPLHF.

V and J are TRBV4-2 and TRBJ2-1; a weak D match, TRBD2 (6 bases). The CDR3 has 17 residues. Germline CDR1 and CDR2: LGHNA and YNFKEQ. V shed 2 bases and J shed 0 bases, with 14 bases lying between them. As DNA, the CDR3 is TGTGCCAGCAGCCAACGGGGGATATCGGGCTCCTACAATGAGCAGTTCTTC. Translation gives CASSQRGISGSYNEQFF.

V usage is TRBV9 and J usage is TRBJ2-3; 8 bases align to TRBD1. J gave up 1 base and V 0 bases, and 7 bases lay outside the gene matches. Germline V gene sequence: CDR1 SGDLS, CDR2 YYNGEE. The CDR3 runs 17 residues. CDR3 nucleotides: TGTGCCAGCAGCGTAGGCCCTCAGGGGGCGGGCACAGATACGCAGTATTTT. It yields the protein CASSVGPQGAGTDTQYF.

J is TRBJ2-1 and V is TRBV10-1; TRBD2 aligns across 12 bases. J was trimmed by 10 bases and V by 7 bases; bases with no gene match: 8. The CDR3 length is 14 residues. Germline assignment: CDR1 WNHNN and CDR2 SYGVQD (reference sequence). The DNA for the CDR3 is TGCGCCAGCACCCCCGGGACTAGCGGGTTGGAGCAGTTCTTC. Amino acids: CASTPGTSGLEQFF.

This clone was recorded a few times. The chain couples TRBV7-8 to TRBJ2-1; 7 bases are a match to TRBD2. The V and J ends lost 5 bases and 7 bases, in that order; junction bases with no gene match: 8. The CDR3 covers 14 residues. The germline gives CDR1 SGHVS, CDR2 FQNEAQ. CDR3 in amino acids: CASSTRTRSNEQFF. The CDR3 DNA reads TGTGCCAGCAGCACGCGGACTAGGTCGAATGAGCAGTTCTTC.

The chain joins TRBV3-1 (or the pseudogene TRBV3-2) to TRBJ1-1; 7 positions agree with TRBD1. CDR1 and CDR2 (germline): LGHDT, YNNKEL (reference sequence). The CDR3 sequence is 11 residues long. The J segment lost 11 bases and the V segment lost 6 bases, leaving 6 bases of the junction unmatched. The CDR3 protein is CASSPGTDAFF. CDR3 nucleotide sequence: TGTGCCAGCAGTCCCGGGACAGATGCTTTCTTT.

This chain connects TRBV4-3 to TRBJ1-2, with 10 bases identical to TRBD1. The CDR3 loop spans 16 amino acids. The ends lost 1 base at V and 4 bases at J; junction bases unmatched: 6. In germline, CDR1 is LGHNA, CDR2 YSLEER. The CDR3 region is CASSQGGGQGRYGYTF. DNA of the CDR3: TGCGCCAGCAGCCAAGGAGGGGGACAGGGGCGCTATGGCTACACCTTC.

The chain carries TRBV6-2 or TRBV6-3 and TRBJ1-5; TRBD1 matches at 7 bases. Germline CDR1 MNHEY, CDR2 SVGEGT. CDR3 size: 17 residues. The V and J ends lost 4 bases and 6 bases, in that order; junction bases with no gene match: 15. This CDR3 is CASSSSTLTGRGQPQHF. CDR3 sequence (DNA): TGTGCCAGCAGTTCCTCCACCCTGACAGGGCGAGGTCAGCCCCAGCATTTT.

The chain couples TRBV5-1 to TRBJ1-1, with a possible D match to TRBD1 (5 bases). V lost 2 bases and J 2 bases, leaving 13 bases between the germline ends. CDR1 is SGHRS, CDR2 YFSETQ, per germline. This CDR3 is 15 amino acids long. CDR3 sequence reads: CASSLTTGTNTEAFF. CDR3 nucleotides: TGCGCCAGCAGCTTAACCACAGGCACAAACACTGAAGCTTTCTTT.

Here the CDR3 reads CASSSRESPSAEQFF. The CDR3 nucleotides are TGTGCCAGCAGCAGCCGGGAGAGCCCCTCAGCCGAGCAGTTCTTC. The chain recombines TRBV7-7 with TRBJ2-1; weak D call: TRBD2 (6 bases). The germline gives CDR1 SSHAT, CDR2 FNYEAQ (reference sequence). V was shortened by 5 bases and J by 10 bases, with 21 bases between the two germline ends. The CDR3 spans 15 residues.

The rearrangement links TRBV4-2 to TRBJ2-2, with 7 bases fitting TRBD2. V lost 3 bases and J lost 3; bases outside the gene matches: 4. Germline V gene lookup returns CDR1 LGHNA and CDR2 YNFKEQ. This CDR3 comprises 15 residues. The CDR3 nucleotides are TGTGCCAGCAGCCAGTACCGGGAGGACACCGGGGAGCTGTTTTTT. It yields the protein CASSQYREDTGELFF.

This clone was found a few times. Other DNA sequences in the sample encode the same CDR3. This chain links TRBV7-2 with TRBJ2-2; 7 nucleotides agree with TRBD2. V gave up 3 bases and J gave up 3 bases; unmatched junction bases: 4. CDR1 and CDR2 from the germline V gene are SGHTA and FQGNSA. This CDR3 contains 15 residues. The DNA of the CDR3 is TGTGCCAGCAGCTTCAAGGGGAGGGACACCGGGGAGCTGTTTTTT. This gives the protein CASSFKGRDTGELFF.

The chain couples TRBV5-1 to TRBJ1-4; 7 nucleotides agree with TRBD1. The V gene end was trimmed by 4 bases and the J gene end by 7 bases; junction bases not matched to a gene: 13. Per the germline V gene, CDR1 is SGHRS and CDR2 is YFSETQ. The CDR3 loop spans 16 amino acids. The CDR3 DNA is TGCGCCAGCAGCCCGACAGACAGGGACAAGGGTGAAAAACTGTTTTTT. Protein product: CASSPTDRDKGEKLFF.

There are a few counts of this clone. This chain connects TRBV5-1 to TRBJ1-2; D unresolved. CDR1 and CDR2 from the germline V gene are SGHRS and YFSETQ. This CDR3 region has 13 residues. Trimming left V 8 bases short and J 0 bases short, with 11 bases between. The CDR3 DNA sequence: TGCGCCAGTCGACTGGGAGCTAACTATGGCTACACCTTC. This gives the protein CASRLGANYGYTF.

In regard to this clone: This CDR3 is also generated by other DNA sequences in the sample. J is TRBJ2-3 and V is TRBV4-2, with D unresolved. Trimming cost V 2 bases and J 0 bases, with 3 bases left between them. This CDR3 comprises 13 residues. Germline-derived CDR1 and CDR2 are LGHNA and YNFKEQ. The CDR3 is CASSQRSTDTQYF. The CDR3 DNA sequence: TGTGCCAGCAGCCAAAGGAGCACAGATACGCAGTATTTT.

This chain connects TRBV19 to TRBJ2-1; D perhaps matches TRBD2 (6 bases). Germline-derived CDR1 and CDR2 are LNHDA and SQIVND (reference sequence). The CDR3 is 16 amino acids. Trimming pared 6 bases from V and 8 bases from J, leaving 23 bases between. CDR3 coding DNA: TGTGCCAGTAGGGTCGGGAGCGCGGGAACCGTCCATGAGCAGTTCTTC. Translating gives CASRVGSAGTVHEQFF.

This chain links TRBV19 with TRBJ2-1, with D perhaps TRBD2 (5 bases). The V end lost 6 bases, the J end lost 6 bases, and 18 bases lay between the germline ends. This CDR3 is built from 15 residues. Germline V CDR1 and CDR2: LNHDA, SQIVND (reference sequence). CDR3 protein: CASRRLAVIGNEQFF. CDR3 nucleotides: TGTGCCAGTAGAAGGCTAGCAGTGATCGGCAATGAGCAGTTCTTC. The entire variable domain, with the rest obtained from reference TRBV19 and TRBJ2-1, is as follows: DGGITQSPKYLFRKEGQNVTLSCEQNLNHDAMYWYRQDPGQGLRLIYYSQIVNDFQKGDIAEGYSVSREKKESFPLTVTSAQKNPTAFYLCASRRLAVIGNEQFFGPGTRLTVL.